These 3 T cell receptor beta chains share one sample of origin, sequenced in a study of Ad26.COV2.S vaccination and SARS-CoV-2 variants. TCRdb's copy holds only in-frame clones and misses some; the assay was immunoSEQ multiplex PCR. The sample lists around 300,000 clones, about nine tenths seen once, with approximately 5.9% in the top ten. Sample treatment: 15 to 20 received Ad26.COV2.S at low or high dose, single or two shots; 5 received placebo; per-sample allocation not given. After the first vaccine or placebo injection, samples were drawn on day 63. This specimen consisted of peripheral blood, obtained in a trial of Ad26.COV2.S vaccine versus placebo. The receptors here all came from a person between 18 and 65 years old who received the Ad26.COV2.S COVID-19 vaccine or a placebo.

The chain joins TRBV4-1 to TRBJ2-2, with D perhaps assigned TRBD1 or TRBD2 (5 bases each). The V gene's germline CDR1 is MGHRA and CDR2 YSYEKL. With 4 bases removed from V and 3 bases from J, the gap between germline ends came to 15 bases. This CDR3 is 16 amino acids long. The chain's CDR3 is CASSRPRGRDTGELFF. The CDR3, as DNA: TGCGCCAGCAGCCGTCCCCGGGGACGGGACACCGGGGAGCTGTTTTTT.

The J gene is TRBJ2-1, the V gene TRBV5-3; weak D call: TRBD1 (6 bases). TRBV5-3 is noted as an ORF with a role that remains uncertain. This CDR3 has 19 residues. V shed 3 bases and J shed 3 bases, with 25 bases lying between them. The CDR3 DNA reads TGTGCCAGAAGCTCGTCCGGGCGAATGTCTCGAGGGGGCTACAATGAGCAGTTCTTC. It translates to CARSSSGRMSRGGYNEQFF.

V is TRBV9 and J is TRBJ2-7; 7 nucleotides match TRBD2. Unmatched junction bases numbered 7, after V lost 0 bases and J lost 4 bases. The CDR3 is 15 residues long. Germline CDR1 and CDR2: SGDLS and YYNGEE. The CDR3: CASSVGVSGTYEQYF. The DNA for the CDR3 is TGTGCCAGCAGCGTAGGTGTCAGCGGGACTTACGAGCAGTACTTC.